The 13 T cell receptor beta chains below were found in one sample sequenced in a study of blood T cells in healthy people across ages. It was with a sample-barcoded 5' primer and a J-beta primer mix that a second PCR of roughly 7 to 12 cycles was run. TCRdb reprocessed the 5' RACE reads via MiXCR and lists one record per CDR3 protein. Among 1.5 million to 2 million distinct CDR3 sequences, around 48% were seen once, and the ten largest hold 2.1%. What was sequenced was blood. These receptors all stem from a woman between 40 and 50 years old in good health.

The chain's CDR3 is CSANGGLAGSGEQFF. For the CDR3, the DNA is TGCAGTGCTAACGGGGGTCTAGCGGGGTCCGGTGAGCAGTTCTTC. The chain employs TRBV20-1 and TRBJ2-1, with 9 nucleotides matching TRBD2. V gave up 4 bases and J gave up 9 bases; unmatched junction bases: 13. Germline V gives CDR1 DFQATT, CDR2 SNEGSKA (reference sequence). The CDR3 sequence is 15 residues long.

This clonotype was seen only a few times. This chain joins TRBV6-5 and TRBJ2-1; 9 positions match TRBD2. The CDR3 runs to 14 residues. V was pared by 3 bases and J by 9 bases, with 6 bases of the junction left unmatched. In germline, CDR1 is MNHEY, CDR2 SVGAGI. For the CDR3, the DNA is TGTGCCAGCAGTTATGGCGGGGGGGCCACTGAGCAGTTCTTC. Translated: CASSYGGGATEQFF.

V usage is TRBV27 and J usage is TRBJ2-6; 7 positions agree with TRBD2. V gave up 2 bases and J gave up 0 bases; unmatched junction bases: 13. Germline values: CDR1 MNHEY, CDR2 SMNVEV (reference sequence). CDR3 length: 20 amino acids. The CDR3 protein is CASSLPGLRVSYSGANVLTF. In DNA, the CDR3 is TGTGCCAGCAGTTTACCGGGACTAAGGGTTTCCTACTCTGGGGCCAACGTCCTGACTTTC.

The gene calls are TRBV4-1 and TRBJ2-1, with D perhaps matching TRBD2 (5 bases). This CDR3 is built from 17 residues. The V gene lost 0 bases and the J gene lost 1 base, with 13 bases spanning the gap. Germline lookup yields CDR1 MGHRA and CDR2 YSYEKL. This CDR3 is CASSQDPAVVSYNEQFF. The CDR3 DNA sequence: TGCGCCAGCAGCCAAGATCCAGCGGTGGTTTCCTACAATGAGCAGTTCTTC.

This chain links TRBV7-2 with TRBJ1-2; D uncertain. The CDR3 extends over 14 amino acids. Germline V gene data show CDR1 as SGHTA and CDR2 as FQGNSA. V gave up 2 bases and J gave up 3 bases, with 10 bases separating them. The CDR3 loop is CASSLNRIDYGYTF. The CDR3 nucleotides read TGTGCCAGCAGCTTAAACAGAATTGACTATGGCTACACCTTC.

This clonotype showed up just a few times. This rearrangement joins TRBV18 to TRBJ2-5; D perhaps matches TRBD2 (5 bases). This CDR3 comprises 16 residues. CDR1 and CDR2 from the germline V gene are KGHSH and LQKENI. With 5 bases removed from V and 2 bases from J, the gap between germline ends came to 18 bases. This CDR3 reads CASSSRRSPPQETQYF. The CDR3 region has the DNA TGTGCCAGCTCATCTCGGAGGTCCCCTCCACAAGAGACCCAGTACTTC.

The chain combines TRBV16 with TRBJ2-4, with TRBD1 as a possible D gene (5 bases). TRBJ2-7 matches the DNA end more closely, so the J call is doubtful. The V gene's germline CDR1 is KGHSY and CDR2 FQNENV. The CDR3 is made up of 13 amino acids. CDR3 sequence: CASSQPQGYEQYF. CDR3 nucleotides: TGTGCCAGCAGCCAACCCCAGGGATACGAGCAGTACTTC.

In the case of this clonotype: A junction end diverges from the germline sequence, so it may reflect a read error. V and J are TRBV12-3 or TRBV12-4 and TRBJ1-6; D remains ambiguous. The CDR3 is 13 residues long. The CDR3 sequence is CASSRRKNSPPHF. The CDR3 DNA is TGTGCCAGCAGCAGACGGAAGAATTCACCCCCCCACTTT.

The CDR3 loop is CSVDDEKLFF. The CDR3 DNA is TGCAGCGTTGATGATGAAAAACTGTTTTTT. The rearrangement uses TRBV29-1 and TRBJ1-4; no clear D gene. This CDR3 spans 10 amino acids. The V gene's germline CDR1 is SQVTM and CDR2 ANQGSEA. Trimming left V 3 bases short and J 6 bases short, with 2 bases between. Variable domain in full (rest from reference TRBV29-1 and TRBJ1-4): SAVISQKPSRDICQRGTSLTIQCQVDSQVTMMFWYRQQPGQSLTLIATANQGSEATYESGFVIDKFPISRPNLTFSTLTVSNMSPEDSSIYLCSVDDEKLFFGSGTQLSVL.

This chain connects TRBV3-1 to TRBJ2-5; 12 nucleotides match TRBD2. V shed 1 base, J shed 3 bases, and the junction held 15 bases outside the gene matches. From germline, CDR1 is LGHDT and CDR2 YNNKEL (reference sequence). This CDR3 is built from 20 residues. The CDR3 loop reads CASSQGLAGVRGGGEETQYF. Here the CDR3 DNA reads TGTGCCAGCAGCCAAGGACTAGCGGGGGTCCGAGGTGGGGGTGAAGAGACCCAGTACTTC.

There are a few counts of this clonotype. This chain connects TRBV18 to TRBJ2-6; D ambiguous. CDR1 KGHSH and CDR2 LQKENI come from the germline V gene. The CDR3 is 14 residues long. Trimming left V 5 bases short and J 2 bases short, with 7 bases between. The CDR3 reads CASSGNPGANVLTF. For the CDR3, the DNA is TGTGCCAGCTCAGGGAATCCTGGGGCCAACGTCCTGACTTTC. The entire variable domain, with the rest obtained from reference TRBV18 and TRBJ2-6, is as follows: NAGVMQNPRHLVRRRGQEARLRCSPMKGHSHVYWYRQLPEEGLKFMVYLQKENIIDESGMPKERFSAEFPKEGPSILRIQQVVRGDSAAYFCASSGNPGANVLTFGAGSRLTVL.

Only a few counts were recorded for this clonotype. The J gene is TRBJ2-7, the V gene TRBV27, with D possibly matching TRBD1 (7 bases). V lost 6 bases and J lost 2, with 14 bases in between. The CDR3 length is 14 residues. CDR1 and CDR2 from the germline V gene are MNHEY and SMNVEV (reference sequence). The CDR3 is CASRPTGRPYEQYF. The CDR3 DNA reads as TGTGCCAGCAGGCCGACAGGGAGGCCCTACGAGCAGTACTTC.

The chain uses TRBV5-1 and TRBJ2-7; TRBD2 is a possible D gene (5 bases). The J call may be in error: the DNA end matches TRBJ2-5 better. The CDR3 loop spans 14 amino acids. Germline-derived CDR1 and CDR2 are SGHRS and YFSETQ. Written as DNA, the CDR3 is TGCGCCAGCAGCGTCGGGGATCGAAAAGAGACCCAGTACTTC. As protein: CASSVGDRKETQYF.